This TCR beta chain was profiled in a study of CD8 T cells in ankylosing spondylitis. This clonotype was seen many times. Its target is unknown. For TCR beta, libraries came from quantitative 5'-RACE with molecular barcodes. MiXCR was run by TCRdb on the 5' RACE reads, yielding one entry per CDR3 protein. The sample includes more than 400,000 distinct CDR3 sequences, about 5.4% of them seen just once. From germline, CDR1 is DFQATT and CDR2 SNEGSKA (reference sequence). V gave up 0 bases and J gave up 0 bases, with 8 bases separating them. The CDR3 is 14 amino acids. The study, taken as a whole, reports: Significant enrichment of disease-linked clones was reported in matched ankylosing spondylitis synovial fluid. Blood from ankylosing spondylitis patients appeared to carry a characteristic eight-variant TCR beta motif.

Sequences were obtained from blood, either unsorted or a sorted T cell fraction (not recorded which). The chain uses TRBV20-1 and TRBJ1-1; D call uncertain. The TCR comes from a male donor with ankylosing spondylitis. CDR3 loop: CSARDFAVNTEAFF. The CDR3 DNA is TGCAGTGCTAGAGATTTCGCGGTGAACACTGAAGCTTTCTTT.